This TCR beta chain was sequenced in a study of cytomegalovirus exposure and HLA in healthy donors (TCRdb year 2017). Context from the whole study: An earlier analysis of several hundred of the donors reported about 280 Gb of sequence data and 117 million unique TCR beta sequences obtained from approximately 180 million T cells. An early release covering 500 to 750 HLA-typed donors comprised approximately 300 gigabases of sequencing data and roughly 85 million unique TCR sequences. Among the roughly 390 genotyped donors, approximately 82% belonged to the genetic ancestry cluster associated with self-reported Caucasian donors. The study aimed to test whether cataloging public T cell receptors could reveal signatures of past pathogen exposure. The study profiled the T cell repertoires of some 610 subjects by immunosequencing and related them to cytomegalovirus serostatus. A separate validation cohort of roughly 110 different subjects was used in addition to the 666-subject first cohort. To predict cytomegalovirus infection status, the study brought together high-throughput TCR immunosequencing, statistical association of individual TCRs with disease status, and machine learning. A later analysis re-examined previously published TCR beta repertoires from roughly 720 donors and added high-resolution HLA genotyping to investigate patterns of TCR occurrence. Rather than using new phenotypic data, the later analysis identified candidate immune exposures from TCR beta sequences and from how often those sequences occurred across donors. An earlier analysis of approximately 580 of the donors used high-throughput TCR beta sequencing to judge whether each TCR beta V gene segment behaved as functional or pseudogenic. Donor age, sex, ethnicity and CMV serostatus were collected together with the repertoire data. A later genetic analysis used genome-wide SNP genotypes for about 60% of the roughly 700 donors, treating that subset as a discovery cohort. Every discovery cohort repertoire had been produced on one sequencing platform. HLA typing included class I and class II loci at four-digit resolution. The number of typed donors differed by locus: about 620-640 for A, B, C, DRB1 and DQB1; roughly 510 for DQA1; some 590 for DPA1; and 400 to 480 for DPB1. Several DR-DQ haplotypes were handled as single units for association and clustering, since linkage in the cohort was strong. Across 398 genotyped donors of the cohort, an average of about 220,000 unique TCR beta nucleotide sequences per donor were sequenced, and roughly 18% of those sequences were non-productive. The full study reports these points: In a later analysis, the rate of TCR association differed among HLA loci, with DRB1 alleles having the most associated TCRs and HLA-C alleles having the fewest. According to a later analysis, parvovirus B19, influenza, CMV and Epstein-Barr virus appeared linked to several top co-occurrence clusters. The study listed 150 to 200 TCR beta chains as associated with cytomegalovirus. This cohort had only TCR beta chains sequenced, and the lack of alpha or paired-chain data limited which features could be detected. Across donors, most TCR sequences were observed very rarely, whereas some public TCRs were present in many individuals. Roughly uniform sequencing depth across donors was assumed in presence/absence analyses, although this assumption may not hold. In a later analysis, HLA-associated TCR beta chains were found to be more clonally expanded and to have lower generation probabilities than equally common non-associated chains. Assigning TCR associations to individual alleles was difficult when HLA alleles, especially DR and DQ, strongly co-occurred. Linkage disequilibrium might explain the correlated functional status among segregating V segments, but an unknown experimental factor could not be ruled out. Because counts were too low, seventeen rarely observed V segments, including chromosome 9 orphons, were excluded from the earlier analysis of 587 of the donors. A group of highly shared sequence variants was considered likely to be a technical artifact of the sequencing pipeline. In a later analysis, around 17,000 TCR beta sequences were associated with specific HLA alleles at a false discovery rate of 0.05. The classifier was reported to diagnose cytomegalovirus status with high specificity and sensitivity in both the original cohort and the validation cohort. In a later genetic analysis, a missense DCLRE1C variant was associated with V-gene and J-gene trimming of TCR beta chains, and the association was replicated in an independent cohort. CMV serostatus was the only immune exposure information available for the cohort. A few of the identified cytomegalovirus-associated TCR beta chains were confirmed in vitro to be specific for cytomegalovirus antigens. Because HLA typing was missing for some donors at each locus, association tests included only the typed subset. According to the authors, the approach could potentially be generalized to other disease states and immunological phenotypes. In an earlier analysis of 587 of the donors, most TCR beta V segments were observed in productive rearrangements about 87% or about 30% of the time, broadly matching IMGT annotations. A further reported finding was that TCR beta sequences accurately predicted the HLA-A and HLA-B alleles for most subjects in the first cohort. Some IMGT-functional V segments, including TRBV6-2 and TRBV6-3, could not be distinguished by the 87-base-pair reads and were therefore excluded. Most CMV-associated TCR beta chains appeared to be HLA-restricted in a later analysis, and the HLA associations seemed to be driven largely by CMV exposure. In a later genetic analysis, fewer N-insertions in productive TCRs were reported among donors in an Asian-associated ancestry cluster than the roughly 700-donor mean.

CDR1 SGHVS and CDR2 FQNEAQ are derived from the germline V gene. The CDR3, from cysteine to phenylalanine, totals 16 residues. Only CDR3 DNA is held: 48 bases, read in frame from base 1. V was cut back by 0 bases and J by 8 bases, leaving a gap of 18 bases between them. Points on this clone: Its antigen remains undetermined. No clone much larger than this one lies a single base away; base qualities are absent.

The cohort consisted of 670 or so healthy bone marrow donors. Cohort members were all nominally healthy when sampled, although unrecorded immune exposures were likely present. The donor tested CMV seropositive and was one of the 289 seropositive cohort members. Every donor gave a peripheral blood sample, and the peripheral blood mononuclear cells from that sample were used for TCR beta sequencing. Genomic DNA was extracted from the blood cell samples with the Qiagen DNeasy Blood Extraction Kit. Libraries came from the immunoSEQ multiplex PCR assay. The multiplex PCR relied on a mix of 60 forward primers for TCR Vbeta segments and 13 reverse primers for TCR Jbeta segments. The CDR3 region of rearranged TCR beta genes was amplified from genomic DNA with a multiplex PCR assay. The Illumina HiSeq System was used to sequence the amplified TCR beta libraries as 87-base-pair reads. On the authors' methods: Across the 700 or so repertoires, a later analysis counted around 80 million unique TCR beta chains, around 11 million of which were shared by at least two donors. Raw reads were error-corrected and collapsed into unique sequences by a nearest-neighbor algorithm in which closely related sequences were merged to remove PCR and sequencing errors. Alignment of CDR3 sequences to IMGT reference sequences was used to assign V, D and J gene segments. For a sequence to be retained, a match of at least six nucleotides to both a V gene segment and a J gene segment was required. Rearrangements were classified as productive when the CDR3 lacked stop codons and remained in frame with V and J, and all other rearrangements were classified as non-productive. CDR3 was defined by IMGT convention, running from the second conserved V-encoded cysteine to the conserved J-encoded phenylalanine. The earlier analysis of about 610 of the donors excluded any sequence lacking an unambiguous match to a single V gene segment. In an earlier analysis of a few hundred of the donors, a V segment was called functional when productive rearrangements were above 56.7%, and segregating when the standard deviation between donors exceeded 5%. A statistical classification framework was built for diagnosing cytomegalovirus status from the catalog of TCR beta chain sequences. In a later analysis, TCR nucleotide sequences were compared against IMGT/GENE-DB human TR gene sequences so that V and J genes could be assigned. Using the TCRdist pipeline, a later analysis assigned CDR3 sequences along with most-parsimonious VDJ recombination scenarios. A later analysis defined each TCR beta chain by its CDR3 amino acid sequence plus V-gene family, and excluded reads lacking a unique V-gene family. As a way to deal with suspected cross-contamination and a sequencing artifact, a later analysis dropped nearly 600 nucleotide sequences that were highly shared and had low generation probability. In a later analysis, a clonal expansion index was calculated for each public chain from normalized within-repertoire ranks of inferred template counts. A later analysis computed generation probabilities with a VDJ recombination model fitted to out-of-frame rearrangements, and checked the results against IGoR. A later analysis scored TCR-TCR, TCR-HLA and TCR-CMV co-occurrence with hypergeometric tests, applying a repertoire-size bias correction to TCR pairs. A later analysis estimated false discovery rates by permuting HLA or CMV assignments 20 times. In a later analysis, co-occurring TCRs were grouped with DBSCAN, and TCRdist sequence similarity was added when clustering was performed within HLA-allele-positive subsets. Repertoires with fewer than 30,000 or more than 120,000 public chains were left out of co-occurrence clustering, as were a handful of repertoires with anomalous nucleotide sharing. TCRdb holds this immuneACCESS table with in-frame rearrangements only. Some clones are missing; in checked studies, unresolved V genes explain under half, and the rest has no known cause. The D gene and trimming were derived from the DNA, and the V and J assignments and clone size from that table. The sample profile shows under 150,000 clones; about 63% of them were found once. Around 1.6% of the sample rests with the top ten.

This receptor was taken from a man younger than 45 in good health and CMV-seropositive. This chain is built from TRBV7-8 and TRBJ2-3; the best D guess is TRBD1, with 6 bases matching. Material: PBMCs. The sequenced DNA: TGTGCCAGCAGCTTAGCCGGGACAACAACCAGGGGTACGCAGTATTTT. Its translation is CASSLAGTTTRGTQYF.